This T cell receptor beta chain comes out of a study of cytomegalovirus exposure and HLA in healthy donors. Findings of the study overall: A missense variant in DCLRE1C was later tied to TCR beta V- and J-gene trimming.

With respect to this clone: The antigen remains unidentified.

Germline assignment: CDR1 SQVTM and CDR2 ANQGSEA. The trim removed 7 bases at V and 3 bases at J, leaving 8 bases unmatched. This CDR3 has 14 amino acids. Donors consisted of healthy bone marrow donors. The PCR was carried out with 60 Vbeta primers and 13 Jbeta primers. Methods used by the authors: Unique TCR beta chains totaled about 78 million in a later count, with roughly 11 million of them shared. Profiled with immunoSEQ multiplex PCR; TCRdb holds only in-frame clones, not every one. Clone size and the V and J calls come from that table; the DNA yielded D and trimming. The table shows 200,000 to 250,000 clones, with 80% to 85% occurring only once.

This chain joins TRBV29-1 and TRBJ2-2; TRBD2 aligns across 7 bases. The receptor's source is a boy under 10 years old in good health and CMV-seronegative. Input material: PBMCs. CDR3 coding DNA: TGCAGCGCAACCTTCCTAGCGGACACCGGGGAGCTGTTTTTT. This translates into CSATFLADTGELFF.